One T cell receptor (beta chain) is described in this entry. Its antigen is not identified. This CDR3 has 14 residues. V was cut by 5 bases and J by 0 bases, with 11 bases left in between. Germline V gene data show CDR1 as SEHNR and CDR2 as FQNEAQ (reference sequence). These data belong to a study of T cell responses to AZD1222 COVID-19 vaccine. Recipients boosted at about 4 weeks or about 12 weeks are pooled. Study results and caveats: Vaccine-associated CD4 TCRs spanned spike, dominant at 160-218 and 743-854. In all cases, repertoires were sampled only after the peak T cell response.

The data were produced by immunoSEQ multiplex PCR, yet TCRdb's version contains in-frame clones alone and is incomplete. The repertoire holds more than 100,000 clones, with more than 90% as singletons. This chain uses TRBV7-9 with TRBJ2-7, with D possibly TRBD2 on 6 matching bases. This sample comprised peripheral blood, obtained 28 days after the second AZD1222 dose. This clonotype was obtained from an adult who received the AZD1222 COVID-19 vaccine. Here the CDR3 DNA reads TGTGCCAGCAGCCCCATCGGGAGCTCCTACGAGCAGTACTTC. Translating it yields CASSPIGSSYEQYF.